The 7 T cell receptor beta chains presented below share a single source sample, sequenced in a study of beta chain features in type 1 diabetes. These receptors lack a known antigen. The entirety of the isolated RNA underwent reverse transcription, so expressed TCRB transcripts were sequenced. Sequencing was performed with immunoSEQ multiplex PCR; in TCRdb, only in-frame clones are kept and a portion is missing. There are almost 350,000 clones in the sample; around 9% occur only once, and 1% lies in the top ten. Findings and limits, study-wide: Type 1 diabetes patients had TCRB CDR3s that were shorter (moderately but significantly so) in all four CD4+ subsets.

Material: central memory CD4+ T cells from blood. The receptor set was obtained from a man aged 30 to 45 with type 1 diabetes.

The chain recombines TRBV6-5 with TRBJ1-2, with 7 bases lining up with TRBD1. V was pared by 5 bases and J by 7 bases, with 4 bases of the junction left unmatched. The CDR3 extends over 12 amino acids. CDR1 and CDR2 (germline): MNHEY, SVGAGI. The CDR3 DNA is TGTGCCAGCAGTAAGACAGGGACTGGCTACACCTTC. Protein product: CASSKTGTGYTF.

This clone was seen more than once but under ten times. The rearrangement links TRBV25-1 to TRBJ2-4; 9 bases line up with TRBD1. The germline gives CDR1 MGHDK, CDR2 SYGVNS. There are 17 residues in the CDR3. The V segment lost 0 bases and the J segment 6 bases; nucleotides outside the gene matches: 9. DNA for the CDR3: TGTGCCAGCAGTGAATATATTCGGCAGGACAGGGGAAACATTCAGTACTTC. Protein sequence: CASSEYIRQDRGNIQYF.

The chain is built from TRBV5-5 and TRBJ2-3; no firm D call. Germline CDR1 reads SGHKS; CDR2 reads YYEKEE (reference sequence). V was shortened by 1 base and J by 0 bases, with 9 bases between the two germline ends. The CDR3 has 15 amino acids. The DNA of the CDR3 is TGTGCCAGCAGCTTGTTCTGGCCTAGCACAGATACGCAGTATTTT. Its protein product is CASSLFWPSTDTQYF. The full variable domain, its missing parts supplied by reference TRBV5-5 and TRBJ2-3, is DAGVTQSPTHLIKTRGQQVTLRCSPISGHKSVSWYQQVLGQGPQFIFQYYEKEERGRGNFPDRFSARQFPNYSSELNVNALLLGDSALYLCASSLFWPSTDTQYFGPGTRLTVL.

There are a few counts of this clone. This rearrangement joins TRBV5-1 to TRBJ2-3; TRBD2 might be the D (7 bases). Germline V gives CDR1 SGHRS, CDR2 YFSETQ. CDR3 size: 11 residues. The CDR3 is CAGGRTDTQYF. DNA for the CDR3: TGCGCGGGGGGGCGCACAGATACGCAGTATTTT.

The chain joins TRBV19 to TRBJ2-3; no firm D call. Germline CDR1 LNHDA, CDR2 SQIVND (reference sequence). V gave up 5 bases and J gave up 2 bases, with 8 bases separating them. The CDR3 extends over 13 amino acids. The CDR3 loop reads CASSVEATDTQYF. The CDR3, as DNA: TGTGCCAGTAGTGTTGAAGCCACAGATACGCAGTATTTT.

The CDR3 sequence is CASSLVRSPGGQYF. As DNA, the CDR3 is TGTGCCAGCAGTTTGGTCAGGTCTCCGGGGGGGCAGTACTTC. The chain has TRBV27 and TRBJ2-7; 7 nucleotides agree with TRBD2. V trimming: 3 bases; J trimming: 9 bases; junction bases outside the gene matches: 11. CDR3 length: 14 residues. Germline assignment: CDR1 MNHEY and CDR2 SMNVEV (reference sequence).

This clone was counted ten times or more. This rearrangement joins TRBV7-9 to TRBJ2-4; maybe TRBD2 (6 bases). The CDR3 length is 15 residues. Trimming stripped 1 base from V and 2 bases from J, with 9 bases between. Germline V gene data show CDR1 as SEHNR and CDR2 as FQNEAQ (reference sequence). CDR3 sequence (DNA): TGTGCCAGCAGCTTAGTAGGAGGGTCCAAAAACATTCAGTACTTC. It is translated as CASSLVGGSKNIQYF.